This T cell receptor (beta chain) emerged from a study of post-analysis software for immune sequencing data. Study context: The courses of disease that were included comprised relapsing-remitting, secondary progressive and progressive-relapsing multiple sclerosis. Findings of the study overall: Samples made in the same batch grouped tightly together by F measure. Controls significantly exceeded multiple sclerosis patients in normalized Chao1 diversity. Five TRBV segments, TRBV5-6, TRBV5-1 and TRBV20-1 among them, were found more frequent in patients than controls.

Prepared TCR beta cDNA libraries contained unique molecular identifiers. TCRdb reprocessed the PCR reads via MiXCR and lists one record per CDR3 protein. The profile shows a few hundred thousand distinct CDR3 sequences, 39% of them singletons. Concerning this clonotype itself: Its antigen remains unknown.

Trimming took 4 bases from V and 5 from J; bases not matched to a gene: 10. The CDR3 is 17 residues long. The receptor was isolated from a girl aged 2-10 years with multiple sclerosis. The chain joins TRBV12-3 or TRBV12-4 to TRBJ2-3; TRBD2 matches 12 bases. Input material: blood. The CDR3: CASSSQTSGSGVDTQYF. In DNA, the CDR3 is TGTGCCAGCAGTTCCCAGACTAGCGGGAGTGGGGTAGATACGCAGTATTTT.